This T cell receptor (beta chain) was retrieved from a study of T-cell reconstitution after alpha-beta-depleted transplantation in children. Molecular barcoding with unique molecular identifiers was used for the TCRbeta library. TCRdb re-called the PCR reads through MiXCR, storing one row per CDR3 protein. The sample has roughly 500,000 distinct CDR3 sequences; about 18% are singletons. Germline V lookup: CDR1 SQVTM, CDR2 ANQGSEA. There are 14 residues in the CDR3. The V and J ends lost 7 bases and 4 bases respectively, with 19 bases between them. This clonotype was counted a few times. The sequence came from a human donor who donated a stem cell graft to a child with acute lymphoblastic leukemia. The chain carries TRBV29-1 and TRBJ1-1, with D possibly being TRBD1 (6 bases). The sequencing here drew on PBMCs from the stem cell graft donor, taken from the stem cell graft. The CDR3 region is CSGVGGARATEAFF. The CDR3 DNA follows: TGCAGCGGGGTGGGGGGCGCCCGGGCCACTGAAGCTTTCTTT. Variable domain in full (rest from reference TRBV29-1 and TRBJ1-1): SAVISQKPSRDICQRGTSLTIQCQVDSQVTMMFWYRQQPGQSLTLIATANQGSEATYESGFVIDKFPISRPNLTFSTLTVSNMSPEDSSIYLCSGVGGARATEAFFGQGTRLTVV.